A single sample is the source of the 21 T cell receptor beta chains below, sequenced in a study of blood T cell repertoires in COVID-19. Sequencing used immunoSEQ multiplex PCR; TCRdb keeps in-frame clones, though not all of them. Among about 210,000 clones listed, 85% were seen once. Sequencing was done on a sample of PBMCs or T cells enriched from blood (not recorded which). The source is a man aged 35-49 years who had recovered from COVID-19.

The chain joins TRBV19 to TRBJ1-1; 8 bases fit TRBD1. V gave up 6 bases and J gave up 1 base; unmatched junction bases: 4. The CDR3 sequence is 14 residues long. Germline V gene lookup returns CDR1 LNHDA and CDR2 SQIVND (reference sequence). The CDR3 DNA reads as TGTGCCAGTAGGGGGGGACAGGCGAACACTGAAGCTTTCTTT. It is translated as CASRGGQANTEAFF. Full variable domain (outside the CDR3, taken from reference TRBV19 and TRBJ1-1): DGGITQSPKYLFRKEGQNVTLSCEQNLNHDAMYWYRQDPGQGLRLIYYSQIVNDFQKGDIAEGYSVSREKKESFPLTVTSAQKNPTAFYLCASRGGQANTEAFFGQGTRLTVV.

The chain recombines TRBV9 with TRBJ2-1, with TRBD2 identical over 7 bases. Germline V gene sequence: CDR1 SGDLS, CDR2 YYNGEE. The CDR3 extends over 15 amino acids. V lost 4 bases, J lost 9 bases, and 13 bases stayed unmatched. The CDR3 nucleotides are TGTGCCAGCAGCCACGCGGGAGATATCTCCATTGAGCAGTTCTTC. Its translation: CASSHAGDISIEQFF.

The chain has TRBV3-1 (or the pseudogene TRBV3-2) and TRBJ2-5; 7 bases map to TRBD1. The CDR3 extends over 19 amino acids. The V and J ends lost 0 bases and 4 bases, in that order; junction bases with no gene match: 17. The germline gives CDR1 LGHDT, CDR2 YNNKEL (reference sequence). CDR3 protein: CASSQDGLTGVPKGETQYF. CDR3 DNA: TGTGCCAGCAGCCAAGATGGGCTAACAGGGGTTCCGAAGGGAGAGACCCAGTACTTC.

The rearrangement joins TRBV5-4 to TRBJ1-4; 9 nucleotides line up with TRBD1. V was pared by 4 bases and J by 4 bases, with 5 bases of the junction left unmatched. From germline, CDR1 is SGHNT and CDR2 YYREEE (reference sequence). The CDR3 sequence is 15 residues long. The chain's CDR3 is CASSQGQGRNEKLFF. The CDR3 region has the DNA TGTGCCAGCAGCCAGGGACAGGGCCGTAATGAAAAACTGTTTTTT.

CDR3 sequence: CSVEDLAGDTGELFF. The CDR3 DNA is TGCAGCGTTGAAGACCTAGCGGGAGATACCGGGGAGCTGTTTTTT. The chain recombines TRBV29-1 with TRBJ2-2, with 10 bases aligning to TRBD2. The CDR3 is made up of 15 amino acids. The germline V gene encodes CDR1 SQVTM and CDR2 ANQGSEA. J lost 5 bases, V lost 0 bases, and 3 bases had no gene match.

The chain uses TRBV5-1 and TRBJ2-7; D uncertain. V was pared by 0 bases and J by 9 bases, with 10 bases between. CDR3 length: 12 amino acids. Germline CDR1 SGHRS, CDR2 YFSETQ. The CDR3 nucleotides read TGCGCCAGCAGCTTGGACTTATCGTGGCAGTACTTC. It codes for CASSLDLSWQYF.

This clone came up once. This sequence joins TRBV11-2 and TRBJ1-2, with a weak D call TRBD1 (5 bases). CDR3 length equals 15 residues. V was clipped by 5 bases and J by 3 bases, with 16 bases between them. The V gene's germline CDR1 is SGHAT and CDR2 FQNNGV. CDR3 sequence (DNA): TGTGCCAGCAGCCGAACCTTTGGACAAGACTATGGCTACACCTTC. It is translated as CASSRTFGQDYGYTF.

The rearrangement uses TRBV6-5 and TRBJ2-3; D gene unclear. The CDR3 is 15 amino acids. Trimming pared 5 bases from V and 4 bases from J, leaving 16 bases between. Germline-derived CDR1 and CDR2 are MNHEY and SVGAGI. CDR3 sequence reads: CASSPTVSRPDTQYF. The CDR3 nucleotides read TGTGCCAGCAGTCCTACAGTGAGCCGTCCAGATACGCAGTATTTT.

The rearrangement joins TRBV10-2 to TRBJ2-2; 10 nucleotides align to TRBD2. This CDR3 is built from 15 residues. CDR1 and CDR2 from the germline V gene are WSHSY and SAAADI. Trimming removed 4 bases from V and 6 bases from J; junction bases left unmatched: 5. DNA of the CDR3: TGCGCCAGCAGTGGGCTAGCGGGAGCTTCCGGGGAGCTGTTTTTT. Amino acids: CASSGLAGASGELFF.

This clone showed up just once. This sequence joins TRBV6-2 or TRBV6-3 and TRBJ1-2, with a tentative D call TRBD1 (5 bases). The CDR3 runs to 14 residues. Trimming pared 4 bases from V and 5 bases from J, leaving 14 bases between. The germline CDR1 and CDR2 sequences are MNHEY and SVGEGT. The CDR3: CASSSVSGGYGYTF. CDR3 nucleotides: TGTGCCAGCAGTTCAGTGTCGGGGGGATATGGCTACACCTTC.

The V call is TRBV7-9, the J call TRBJ1-2; D is ambiguous. The CDR3 extends over 12 amino acids. Germline lookup yields CDR1 SEHNR and CDR2 FQNEAQ (reference sequence). V gave up 3 bases and J gave up 7 bases, with 9 bases separating them. The CDR3 DNA is TGTGCCAGCAGCTTCCGTATCTCTGGCTACACCTTC. Protein sequence: CASSFRISGYTF.

The CDR3 loop reads CASSFGLAGGRGWSYNEQFF. DNA of the CDR3: TGCGCCAGCAGCTTTGGACTAGCGGGAGGCCGGGGGTGGTCCTACAATGAGCAGTTCTTC. The genes are TRBV5-1 and TRBJ2-1, with TRBD2 identical over 14 bases. The V gene's germline CDR1 is SGHRS and CDR2 YFSETQ. The CDR3 length is 20 residues. V trimming: 2 bases; J trimming: 1 base; junction bases outside the gene matches: 11.

The V call is TRBV6-2 or TRBV6-3, the J call TRBJ2-2; no reliable D call. The germline V gene encodes CDR1 MNHEY and CDR2 SVGEGT. Trimming pared 3 bases from V and 5 bases from J, leaving 10 bases between. The CDR3 sequence is 14 residues long. The CDR3 protein is CASSYNLETGELFF. The CDR3 DNA reads TGTGCCAGCAGTTATAACCTAGAAACCGGGGAGCTGTTTTTT.

The rearrangement joins TRBV13 to TRBJ2-1, with D perhaps TRBD2 (5 bases). This CDR3 comprises 14 residues. Deletions cut 5 bases from V and 0 bases from J, with 8 bases between. CDR1 is PRHDT and CDR2 is FYEKMQ in the germline V gene (reference sequence). CDR3 protein: CASSPGYSYNEQFF. The CDR3 DNA sequence: TGTGCCAGCAGCCCGGGGTACTCCTACAATGAGCAGTTCTTC.

The chain couples TRBV21-1 to TRBJ2-7; no DNA check was done on the table's D call, TRBD1. TRBV21-1 is designated a pseudogene. The CDR3 runs to 15 residues. CDR3 region: CASSKRETGGREQYF. The DNA for the CDR3 is TGTGCCAGCAGCAAAAGGGAGACAGGGGGTCGCGAGCAGTACTTC.

J is TRBJ1-2 and V is TRBV5-4; a possible D gene is TRBD1 (5 bases). Germline V gene data show CDR1 as SGHNT and CDR2 as YYREEE (reference sequence). The CDR3 is 15 amino acids. V was shortened by 0 bases and J by 6 bases, with 15 bases between the two germline ends. The CDR3 sequence: CASSLVSRQLNGYTF. CDR3 bases: TGTGCCAGCAGCTTGGTTTCTCGACAGTTAAATGGCTACACCTTC.

J is TRBJ2-1 and V is TRBV6-2 or TRBV6-3; 7 positions agree with TRBD1. Per germline, CDR1 MNHEY and CDR2 SVGEGT. After removal of 5 bases from V and 8 bases from J, the junction contained 9 bases not matched to a gene. This CDR3 spans 14 amino acids. DNA of the CDR3: TGTGCCAGCAGTCGGGATGACAGGGTCCATGAGCAGTTCTTC. This sequence encodes CASSRDDRVHEQFF.

This chain uses TRBV5-1 with TRBJ2-7; no reliable D call. The CDR3 contains 15 residues. Trimming removed 0 bases from V and 2 bases from J, with 12 bases in between. CDR1 and CDR2 from the germline V gene are SGHRS and YFSETQ. This CDR3 reads CASSLVAAPTYEQYF. CDR3 DNA: TGCGCCAGCAGCTTGGTCGCGGCACCCACCTACGAGCAGTACTTC.

The gene calls are TRBV9 and TRBJ2-2; D is ambiguous. Germline V CDR1 and CDR2: SGDLS, YYNGEE. Trimming stripped 4 bases from V and 4 bases from J, with 14 bases between. This CDR3 region has 15 residues. The CDR3 DNA is TGTGCCAGCAGCCCCACTAATGCACCCACCGGGGAGCTGTTTTTT. Protein product: CASSPTNAPTGELFF.

This clone was detected once. V usage is TRBV7-2 and J usage is TRBJ2-7; weak D call: TRBD2 (7 bases). This CDR3 has 17 amino acids. V gave up 2 bases and J gave up 6 bases, with 23 bases separating them. Germline loops: CDR1 SGHTA, CDR2 FQGNSA. The CDR3 reads CASSLRPSMGGGSEQYF. The CDR3 DNA reads TGTGCCAGCAGCTTAAGGCCCTCTATGGGGGGCGGGAGCGAGCAGTACTTC. Combining the CDR3 with reference TRBV7-2 and TRBJ2-7 gives the whole variable domain GAGVSQSPSNKVTEKGKDVELRCDPISGHTALYWYRQSLGQGLEFLIYFQGNSAPDKSGLPSDRFSAERTGGSVSTLTIQRTQQEDSAVYLCASSLRPSMGGGSEQYFGPGTRLTVT.

The chain is built from TRBV4-1 and TRBJ1-4, with TRBD1 identical over 9 bases. Germline lookup yields CDR1 MGHRA and CDR2 YSYEKL. The CDR3 is 18 amino acids. Losses at the gene ends were 0 bases for V and 4 bases for J; bases not matched to a gene: 9. CDR3 in amino acids: CASSQEPSTGGGNEKLFF. The CDR3 coding sequence is TGCGCCAGCAGCCAAGAGCCATCTACAGGGGGCGGTAATGAAAAACTGTTTTTT.